The source of this TCR beta chain is a study of cytomegalovirus exposure and HLA in healthy donors. In the study overall: There were some 81 million unique TCRs (from HLA-typed donors) in an early data release. Out of 398 genotyped donors, about 81% belonged to the Caucasian-associated ancestry cluster. Regarding the study as a whole: It was fewer than 200 TCR beta chains that were listed as cytomegalovirus-associated.

Primers included in the PCR were 60 Vbeta and 13 Jbeta primers. The table came from immunoSEQ multiplex PCR; TCRdb's copy has only in-frame clones and leaves some out. The sample comprises 200,000 or so clones, around 86% of which are singletons, and 6.5% rests with the top ten. Germline CDR1 reads MNHNS; CDR2 reads SASEGT. CDR3 length equals 14 residues. Deletions cut 2 bases from V and 7 bases from J, with 14 bases between. This clone was counted a single time. Its cognate antigen is unknown. The TCR was taken from a woman aged 45-65 years in good health and CMV-seropositive. V gene TRBV6-1 combines with J gene TRBJ1-2; maybe TRBD1 (5 bases). Sample: PBMCs. In DNA, the CDR3 is TGTGCCAGCAGTGAAAATGGACATTTGGGTGGCTACACCTTC. The encoded protein is CASSENGHLGGYTF.